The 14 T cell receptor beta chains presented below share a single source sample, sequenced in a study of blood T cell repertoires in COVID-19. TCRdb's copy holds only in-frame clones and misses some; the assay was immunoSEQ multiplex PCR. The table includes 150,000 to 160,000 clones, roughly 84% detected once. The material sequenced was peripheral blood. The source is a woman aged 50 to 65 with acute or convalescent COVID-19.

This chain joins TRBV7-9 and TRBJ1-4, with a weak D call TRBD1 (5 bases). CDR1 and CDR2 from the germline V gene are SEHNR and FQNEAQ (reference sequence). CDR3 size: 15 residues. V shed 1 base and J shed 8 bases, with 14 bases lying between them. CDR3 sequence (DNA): TGTGCCAGCAGCTTAGGGGGCGGGATTCGCGAAAAACTGTTTTTT. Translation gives CASSLGGGIREKLFF. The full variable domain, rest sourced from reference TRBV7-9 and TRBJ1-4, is DTGVSQNPRHKITKRGQNVTFRCDPISEHNRLYWYRQTLGQGPEFLTYFQNEAQLEKSRLLSDRFSAERPKGSFSTLEIQRTEQGDSAMYLCASSLGGGIREKLFFGSGTQLSVL.

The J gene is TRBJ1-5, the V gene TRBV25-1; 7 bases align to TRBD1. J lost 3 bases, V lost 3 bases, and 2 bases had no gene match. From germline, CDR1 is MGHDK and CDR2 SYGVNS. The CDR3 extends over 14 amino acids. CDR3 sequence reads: CASSETGSNQPQHF. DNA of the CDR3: TGTGCCAGCAGTGAGACAGGGTCCAATCAGCCCCAGCATTTT.

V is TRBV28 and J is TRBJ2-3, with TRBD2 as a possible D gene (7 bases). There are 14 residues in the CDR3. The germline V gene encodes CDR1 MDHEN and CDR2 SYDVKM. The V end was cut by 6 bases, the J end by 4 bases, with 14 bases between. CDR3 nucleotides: TGTGCCAGCAGCCGAAGGGGGGGCGCAGATACGCAGTATTTT. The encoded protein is CASSRRGGADTQYF.

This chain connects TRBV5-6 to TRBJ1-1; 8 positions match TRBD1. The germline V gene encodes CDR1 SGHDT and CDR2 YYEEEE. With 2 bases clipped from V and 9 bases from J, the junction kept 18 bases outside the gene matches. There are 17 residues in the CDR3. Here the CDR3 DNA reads TGTGCCAGCAGCTTTTCATCGGTCCCCAGTCAGGGGGCAAAAGCTTTCTTT. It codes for CASSFSSVPSQGAKAFF.

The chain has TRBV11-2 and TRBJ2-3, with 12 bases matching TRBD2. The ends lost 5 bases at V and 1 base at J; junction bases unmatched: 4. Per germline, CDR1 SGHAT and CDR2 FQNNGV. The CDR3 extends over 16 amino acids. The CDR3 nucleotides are TGTGCCAGCAGCCCACTAGCGGGGGGCCGCACAGATACGCAGTATTTT. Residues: CASSPLAGGRTDTQYF.

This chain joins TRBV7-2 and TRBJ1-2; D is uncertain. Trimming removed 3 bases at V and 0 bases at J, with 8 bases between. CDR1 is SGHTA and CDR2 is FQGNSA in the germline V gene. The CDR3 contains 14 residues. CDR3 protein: CASSFAGSNYGYTF. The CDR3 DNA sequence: TGTGCCAGCAGCTTTGCGGGGTCTAACTATGGCTACACCTTC.

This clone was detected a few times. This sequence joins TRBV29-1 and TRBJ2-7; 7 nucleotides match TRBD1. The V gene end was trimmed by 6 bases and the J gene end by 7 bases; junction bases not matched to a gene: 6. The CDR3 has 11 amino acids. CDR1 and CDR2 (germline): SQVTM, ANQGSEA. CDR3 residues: CSVGGVGEQYF. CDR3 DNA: TGCAGCGTAGGGGGCGTCGGGGAGCAGTACTTC.

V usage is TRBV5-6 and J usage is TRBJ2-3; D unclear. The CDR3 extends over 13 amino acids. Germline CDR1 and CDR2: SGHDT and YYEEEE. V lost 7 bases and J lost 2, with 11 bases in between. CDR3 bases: TGTGCCAGCGTGGGCTGGAACACAGATACGCAGTATTTT. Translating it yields CASVGWNTDTQYF. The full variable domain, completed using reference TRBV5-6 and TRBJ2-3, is DAGVTQSPTHLIKTRGQQVTLRCSPKSGHDTVSWYQQALGQGPQFIFQYYEEEERQRGNFPDRFSGHQFPNYSSELNVNALLLGDSALYLCASVGWNTDTQYFGPGTRLTVL.

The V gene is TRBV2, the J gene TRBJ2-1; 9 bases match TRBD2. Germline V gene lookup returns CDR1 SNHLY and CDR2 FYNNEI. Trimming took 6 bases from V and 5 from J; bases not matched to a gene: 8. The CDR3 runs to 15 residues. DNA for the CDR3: TGTGCCAGCAGCTTAAGGACTAGCGCCAACAATGAGCAGTTCTTC. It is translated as CASSLRTSANNEQFF.

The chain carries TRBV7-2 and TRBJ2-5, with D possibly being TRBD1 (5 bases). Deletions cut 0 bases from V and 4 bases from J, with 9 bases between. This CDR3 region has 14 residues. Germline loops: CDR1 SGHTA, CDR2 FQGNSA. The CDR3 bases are TGTGCCAGCAGCTTAGCAGGGGATTCAGAGACCCAGTACTTC. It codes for CASSLAGDSETQYF. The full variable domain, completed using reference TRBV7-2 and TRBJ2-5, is GAGVSQSPSNKVTEKGKDVELRCDPISGHTALYWYRQSLGQGLEFLIYFQGNSAPDKSGLPSDRFSAERTGGSVSTLTIQRTQQEDSAVYLCASSLAGDSETQYFGPGTRLLVL.

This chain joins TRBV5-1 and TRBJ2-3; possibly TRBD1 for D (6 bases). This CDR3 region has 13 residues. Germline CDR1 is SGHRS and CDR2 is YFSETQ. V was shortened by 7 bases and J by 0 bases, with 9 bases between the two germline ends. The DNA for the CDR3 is TGCGCCAGCGGGACACTTAGCACAGATACGCAGTATTTT. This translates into CASGTLSTDTQYF.

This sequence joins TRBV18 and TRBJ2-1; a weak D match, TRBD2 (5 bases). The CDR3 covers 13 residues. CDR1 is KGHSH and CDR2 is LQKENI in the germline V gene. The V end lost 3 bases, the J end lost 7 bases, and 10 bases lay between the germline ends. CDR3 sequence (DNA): TGTGCCAGCTCACCCAACACGGGGAATGAGCAGTTCTTC. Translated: CASSPNTGNEQFF.

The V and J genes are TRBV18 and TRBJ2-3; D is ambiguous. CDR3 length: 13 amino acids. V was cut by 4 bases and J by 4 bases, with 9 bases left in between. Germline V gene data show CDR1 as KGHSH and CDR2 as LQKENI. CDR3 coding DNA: TGTGCCAGCTCACGGAGAGATGCAGATACGCAGTATTTT. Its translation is CASSRRDADTQYF.

The CDR3 loop is CSVAGGNSGNTIYF. CDR3 nucleotide sequence: TGCAGCGTTGCAGGGGGCAACTCTGGAAACACCATATATTTT. The chain links TRBV29-1 to TRBJ1-3, with 8 bases aligning to TRBD1. V lost 4 bases, J lost 0 bases, and 2 bases stayed unmatched. Germline CDR1 reads SQVTM; CDR2 reads ANQGSEA. This CDR3 contains 14 residues.